This TCR beta chain was found in a study of blood T cell repertoires in COVID-19. On the study more broadly: The samples span acute and convalescent COVID-19 from the United States, Italy and Spain.

The CDR3 covers 14 residues. In germline, CDR1 is SQVTM, CDR2 ANQGSEA. The V gene lost 3 bases and the J gene lost 2 bases, with 11 bases spanning the gap. Sequencing was performed with immunoSEQ multiplex PCR; in TCRdb, only in-frame clones are kept and a portion is missing. The repertoire includes 250,000 to 300,000 clones, 75% to 90% of them detected once, and roughly 0.92% sits in the top ten. The source of this sequence is a woman in her 40s who had recovered from COVID-19. V usage is TRBV29-1 and J usage is TRBJ1-3; D may be TRBD1 (5 bases). The material sequenced was peripheral blood. The CDR3 region is CSVEGGYTGNTIYF. The CDR3 nucleotides read TGCAGCGTTGAGGGGGGTTACACTGGAAACACCATATATTTT.